This T cell receptor beta chain comes out of a study of immune characterization of retroperitoneal liposarcoma. The germline CDR1 and CDR2 sequences are MNHNY and SVGAGI (reference sequence). The CDR3 length is 13 residues. V dropped 2 bases and J dropped 10 bases, with 12 bases sitting between them. A single record per CDR3 protein comes from TCRdb applying MiXCR to the PCR reads. The repertoire holds roughly 3,800 distinct CDR3 sequences, with approximately 30% as singletons. V gene TRBV6-6 combines with J gene TRBJ2-1; tentative D call: TRBD1 (6 bases). The sequence was obtained from a female donor with retroperitoneal liposarcoma. Sequenced: blood. CDR3 DNA sequence: TGTGCCAGCAGTTACCGCAGGGGCTACGAGCAGTTCTTC. Translated: CASSYRRGYEQFF.